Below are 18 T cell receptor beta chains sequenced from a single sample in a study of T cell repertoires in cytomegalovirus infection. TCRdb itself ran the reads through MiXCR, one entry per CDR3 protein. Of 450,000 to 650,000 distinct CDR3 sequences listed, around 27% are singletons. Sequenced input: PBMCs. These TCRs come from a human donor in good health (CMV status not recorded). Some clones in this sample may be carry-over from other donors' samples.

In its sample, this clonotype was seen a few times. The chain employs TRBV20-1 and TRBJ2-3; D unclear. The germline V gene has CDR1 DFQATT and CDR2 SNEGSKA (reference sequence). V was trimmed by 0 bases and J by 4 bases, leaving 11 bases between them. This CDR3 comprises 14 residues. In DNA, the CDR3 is TGCAGTGCTAGAGATGGAGCCGTGCCAGATACGCAGTATTTT. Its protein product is CSARDGAVPDTQYF.

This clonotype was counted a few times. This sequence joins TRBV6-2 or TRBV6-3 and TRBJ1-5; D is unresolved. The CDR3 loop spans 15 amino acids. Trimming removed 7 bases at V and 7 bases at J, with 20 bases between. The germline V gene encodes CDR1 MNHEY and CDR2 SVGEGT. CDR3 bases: TGTGCCAGCACCGAATACGGGGTGGGCCGACAGCCCCAGCATTTT. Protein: CASTEYGVGRQPQHF.

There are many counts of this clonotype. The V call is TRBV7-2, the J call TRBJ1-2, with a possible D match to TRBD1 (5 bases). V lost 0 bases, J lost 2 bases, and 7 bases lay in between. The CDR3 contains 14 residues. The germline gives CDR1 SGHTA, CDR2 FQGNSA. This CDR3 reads CASSLAQANYGYTF. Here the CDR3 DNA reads TGTGCCAGCAGCTTAGCACAGGCGAACTATGGCTACACCTTC. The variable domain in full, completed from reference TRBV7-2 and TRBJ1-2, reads GAGVSQSPSNKVTEKGKDVELRCDPISGHTALYWYRQSLGQGLEFLIYFQGNSAPDKSGLPSDRFSAERTGGSVSTLTIQRTQQEDSAVYLCASSLAQANYGYTFGSGTRLTVV.

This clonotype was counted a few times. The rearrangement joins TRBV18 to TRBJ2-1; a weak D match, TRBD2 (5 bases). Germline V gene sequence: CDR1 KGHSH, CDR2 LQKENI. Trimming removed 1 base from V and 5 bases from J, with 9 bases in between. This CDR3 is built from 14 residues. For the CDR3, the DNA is TGTGCCAGCTCACCACGGCTAGCACACAATGAGCAGTTCTTC. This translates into CASSPRLAHNEQFF.

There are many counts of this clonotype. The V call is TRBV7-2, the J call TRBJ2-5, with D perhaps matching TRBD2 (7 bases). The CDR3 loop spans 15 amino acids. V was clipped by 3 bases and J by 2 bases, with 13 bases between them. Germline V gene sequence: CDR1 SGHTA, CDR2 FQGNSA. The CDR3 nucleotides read TGTGCCAGCAGCTTGTTGGGGAGGGGGCAAGAGACCCAGTACTTC. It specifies CASSLLGRGQETQYF. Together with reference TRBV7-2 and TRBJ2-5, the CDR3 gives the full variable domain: GAGVSQSPSNKVTEKGKDVELRCDPISGHTALYWYRQSLGQGLEFLIYFQGNSAPDKSGLPSDRFSAERTGGSVSTLTIQRTQQEDSAVYLCASSLLGRGQETQYFGPGTRLLVL.

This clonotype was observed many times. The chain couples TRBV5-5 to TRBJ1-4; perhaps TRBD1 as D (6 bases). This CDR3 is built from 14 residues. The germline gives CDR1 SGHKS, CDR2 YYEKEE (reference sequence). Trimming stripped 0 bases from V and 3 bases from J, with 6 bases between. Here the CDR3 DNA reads TGTGCCAGCAGCTTGGGGACAGCTAATGAAAAACTGTTTTTT. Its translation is CASSLGTANEKLFF.

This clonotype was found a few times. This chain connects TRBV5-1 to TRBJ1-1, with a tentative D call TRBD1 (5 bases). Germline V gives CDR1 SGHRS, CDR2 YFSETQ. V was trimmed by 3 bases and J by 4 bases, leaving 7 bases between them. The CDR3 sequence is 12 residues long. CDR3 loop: CASSSGTTEAFF. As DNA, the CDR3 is TGCGCCAGCAGCTCAGGGACCACTGAAGCTTTCTTT.

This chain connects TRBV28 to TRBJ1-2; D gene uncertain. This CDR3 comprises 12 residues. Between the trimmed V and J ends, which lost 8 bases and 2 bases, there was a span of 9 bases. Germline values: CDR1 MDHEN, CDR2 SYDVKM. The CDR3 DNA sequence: TGTGCCAGCCTTGGGGTGAACTATGGCTACACCTTC. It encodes CASLGVNYGYTF.

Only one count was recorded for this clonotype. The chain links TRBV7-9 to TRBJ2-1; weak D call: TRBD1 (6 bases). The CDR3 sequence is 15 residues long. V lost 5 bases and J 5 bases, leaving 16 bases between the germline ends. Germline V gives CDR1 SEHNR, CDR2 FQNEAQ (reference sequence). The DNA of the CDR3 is TGTGCCAGCAGCGGGAACAGGGTCACGGACAATGAGCAGTTCTTC. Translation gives CASSGNRVTDNEQFF.

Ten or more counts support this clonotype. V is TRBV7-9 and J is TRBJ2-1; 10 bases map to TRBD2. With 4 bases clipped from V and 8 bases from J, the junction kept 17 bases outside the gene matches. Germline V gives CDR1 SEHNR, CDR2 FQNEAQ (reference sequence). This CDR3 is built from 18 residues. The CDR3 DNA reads TGTGCCAGCAGCTCGGGAGGTGCGGCTAGCGGGAGAGGCGATGAGCAGTTCTTC. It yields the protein CASSSGGAASGRGDEQFF.

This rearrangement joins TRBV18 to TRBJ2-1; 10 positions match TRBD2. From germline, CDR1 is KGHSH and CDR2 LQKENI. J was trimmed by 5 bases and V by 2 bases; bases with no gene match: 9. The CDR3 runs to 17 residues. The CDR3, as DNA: TGTGCCAGCTCACCATTTTCAGCGGGAGGGTTGGACAATGAGCAGTTCTTC. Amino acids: CASSPFSAGGLDNEQFF.

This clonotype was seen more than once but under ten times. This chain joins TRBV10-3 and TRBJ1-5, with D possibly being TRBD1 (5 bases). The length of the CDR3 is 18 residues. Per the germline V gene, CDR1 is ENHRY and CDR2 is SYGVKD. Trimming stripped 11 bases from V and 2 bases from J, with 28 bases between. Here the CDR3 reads CAPRRRGRGYVGNQPQHF. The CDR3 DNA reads TGTGCCCCACGGAGGCGGGGAAGGGGATATGTAGGCAATCAGCCCCAGCATTTT.

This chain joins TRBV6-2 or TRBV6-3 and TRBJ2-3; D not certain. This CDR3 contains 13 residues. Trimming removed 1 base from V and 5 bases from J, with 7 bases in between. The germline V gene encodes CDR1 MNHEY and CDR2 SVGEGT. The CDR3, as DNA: TGTGCCAGCAGTTACTACAGAGGAGATACGCAGTATTTT. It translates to CASSYYRGDTQYF.

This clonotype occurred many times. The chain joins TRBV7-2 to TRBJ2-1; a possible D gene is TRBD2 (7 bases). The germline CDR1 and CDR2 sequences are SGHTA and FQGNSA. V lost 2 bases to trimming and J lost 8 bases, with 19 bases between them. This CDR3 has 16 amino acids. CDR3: CASSLWGRVAGDEQFF. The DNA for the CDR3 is TGTGCCAGCAGCTTATGGGGGCGCGTTGCGGGAGATGAGCAGTTCTTC.

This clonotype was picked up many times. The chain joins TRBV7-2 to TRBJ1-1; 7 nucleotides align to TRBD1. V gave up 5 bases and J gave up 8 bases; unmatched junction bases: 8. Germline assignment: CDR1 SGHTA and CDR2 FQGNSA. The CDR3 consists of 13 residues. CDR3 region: CASSLTGQGEAFF. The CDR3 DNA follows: TGTGCCAGCAGCCTGACAGGGCAAGGGGAAGCTTTCTTT.

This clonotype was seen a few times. CDR3 coding DNA: TGTGCCAGCAGCCCTAACAGGGAGCGGGCTGCCTACGAGCAGTACGTC. It specifies CASSPNRERAAYEQYV. The genes are TRBV7-8 and TRBJ2-7, with D perhaps assigned TRBD1 or TRBD2 (6 bases each). With 5 bases removed from V and 2 bases from J, the gap between germline ends came to 19 bases. Per germline, CDR1 SGHVS and CDR2 FQNEAQ. The CDR3 extends over 16 amino acids.

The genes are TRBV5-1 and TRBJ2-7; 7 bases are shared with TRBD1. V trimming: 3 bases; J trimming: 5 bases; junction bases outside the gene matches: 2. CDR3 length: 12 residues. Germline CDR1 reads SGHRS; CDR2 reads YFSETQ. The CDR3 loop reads CASSSGQNEQYF. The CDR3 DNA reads TGCGCCAGCAGCTCGGGACAGAACGAGCAGTACTTC.

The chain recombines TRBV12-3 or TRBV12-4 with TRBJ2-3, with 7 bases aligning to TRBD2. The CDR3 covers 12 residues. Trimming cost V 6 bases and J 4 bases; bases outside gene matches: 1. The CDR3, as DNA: TGTGCCAGCAGCACTAGCGCAGATACGCAGTATTTT. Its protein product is CASSTSADTQYF.